Listed below are T cell receptor beta chains from one sample, sequenced in a study of T-cell reconstitution after alpha-beta-depleted transplantation in children. Using its own MiXCR run on the PCR reads, TCRdb lists one record per CDR3 protein. Among 530,000 or so distinct CDR3 sequences listed, approximately 30% were seen once. This material consisted of PBMCs, taken before TCRalphabeta/CD19-depleted stem cell transplant. These receptors all stem from a boy less than two years old with Wiskott-Aldrich syndrome, due to receive a stem cell transplant. CDR3s include the opening cysteine and the closing phenylalanine or tryptophan. Each record gives: J gene, V gene, CDR3 protein.

j_gene: TRBJ2-3; v_gene: TRBV10-3; CDR3aa: CAIRDRGLSDTQYF
j_gene: TRBJ2-1; v_gene: TRBV12-3/TRBV12-4; CDR3aa: CASSQGPHGTYNEQFF
j_gene: TRBJ2-7; v_gene: TRBV10-3; CDR3aa: CAISEGTPTYEQYF
j_gene: TRBJ2-7; v_gene: TRBV20-1; CDR3aa: CSARIDSNEQYF
j_gene: TRBJ2-7; v_gene: TRBV20-1; CDR3aa: CSGRQGAEYYEQYF
j_gene: TRBJ2-7; v_gene: TRBV5-1; CDR3aa: CASSLVPDTYEQYF
j_gene: TRBJ2-3; v_gene: TRBV5-1; CDR3aa: CASSLPRAGASDTQYF
j_gene: TRBJ2-5; v_gene: TRBV10-3; CDR3aa: CAISESVTETQYF
j_gene: TRBJ2-7; v_gene: TRBV10-2; CDR3aa: CASSDLAGGSYEQYF
j_gene: TRBJ2-3; v_gene: TRBV7-2; CDR3aa: CASSSGLAGAGTQYF
j_gene: TRBJ1-4; v_gene: TRBV4-1; CDR3aa: CASSQATMAQNEKLFF
j_gene: TRBJ2-7; v_gene: TRBV24-1; CDR3aa: CATSLYEQYF
j_gene: TRBJ2-3; v_gene: TRBV14; CDR3aa: CASSQDAGVGPGTQYF
j_gene: TRBJ2-3; v_gene: TRBV5-1; CDR3aa: CASSRGLAGGTPDTQYF
j_gene: TRBJ2-5; v_gene: TRBV5-1; CDR3aa: CASSLGPAGGGQETQYF
j_gene: TRBJ1-3; v_gene: TRBV5-4; CDR3aa: CASTPGQGAGNTIYF
j_gene: TRBJ2-2; v_gene: TRBV4-1; CDR3aa: CASSREEEREVNTGELFF
j_gene: TRBJ2-4; v_gene: TRBV6-6; CDR3aa: CASSSSARERYF
j_gene: TRBJ2-1; v_gene: TRBV5-1; CDR3aa: CASSTPGQGDNEQFF
j_gene: TRBJ2-7; v_gene: TRBV10-3; CDR3aa: CAISEAGGEDEQYF
j_gene: TRBJ2-5; v_gene: TRBV7-2; CDR3aa: CASSTGGGRGETQYF
j_gene: TRBJ2-2; v_gene: TRBV5-1; CDR3aa: CASSLSLAGATGELFF
j_gene: TRBJ2-7; v_gene: TRBV14; CDR3aa: CASSQVGQGSYEQYF
j_gene: TRBJ2-1; v_gene: TRBV5-1; CDR3aa: CASSFLAGGEQFF
j_gene: TRBJ2-3; v_gene: TRBV20-1; CDR3aa: CSARDEGMADTQYF
j_gene: TRBJ2-7; v_gene: TRBV12-3/TRBV12-4; CDR3aa: CASSFYLDRGHEQYF
j_gene: TRBJ1-2; v_gene: TRBV3-1; CDR3aa: CASSQVRYGYTF
j_gene: TRBJ2-3; v_gene: TRBV5-5; CDR3aa: CASSSDRGPGRDTQYF
j_gene: TRBJ2-1; v_gene: TRBV5-8; CDR3aa: CASSVGPEIYNEQFF
j_gene: TRBJ2-7; v_gene: TRBV4-1; CDR3aa: CASSQGGGSSSYEQYF
j_gene: TRBJ2-1; v_gene: TRBV27; CDR3aa: CASRGQGFYNEQFF
j_gene: TRBJ2-1; v_gene: TRBV11-2; CDR3aa: CASSLVGTPGLGVYNEQFF
j_gene: TRBJ1-1; v_gene: TRBV6-1; CDR3aa: CASSLQENTEAFF
j_gene: TRBJ2-7; v_gene: TRBV29-1; CDR3aa: CSVVNRESSYEQYF
j_gene: TRBJ2-1; v_gene: TRBV5-1; CDR3aa: CASSGGRLGLYNEQFF
j_gene: TRBJ1-2; v_gene: TRBV6-1; CDR3aa: CASSEALHRGYGYTF
j_gene: TRBJ2-7; v_gene: TRBV10-3; CDR3aa: CAISVGTGSYEQYF
j_gene: TRBJ1-2; v_gene: TRBV28; CDR3aa: CASSLLGQGEITF
j_gene: TRBJ1-3; v_gene: TRBV7-2; CDR3aa: CASSLFGSGNTIYF
j_gene: TRBJ1-2; v_gene: TRBV5-4; CDR3aa: CASSGTQGIYGYTF
j_gene: TRBJ2-1; v_gene: TRBV10-3; CDR3aa: CAIRLGDEQFF
j_gene: TRBJ2-1; v_gene: TRBV7-8; CDR3aa: CASSLVGGRAGNEQFF
j_gene: TRBJ2-7; v_gene: TRBV7-6; CDR3aa: CASSPVSGTSSEQYF
j_gene: TRBJ1-2; v_gene: TRBV29-1; CDR3aa: CSVEIYRGSYGYTF
j_gene: TRBJ2-3; v_gene: TRBV28; CDR3aa: CASSWDRVTDTQYF
j_gene: TRBJ2-7; v_gene: TRBV5-1; CDR3aa: CASSWGLADYEQYF
j_gene: TRBJ2-6; v_gene: TRBV5-1; CDR3aa: CASSSPGANVLTF
j_gene: TRBJ1-2; v_gene: TRBV5-1; CDR3aa: CASSYTQRTALNYGYTF
j_gene: TRBJ1-2; v_gene: TRBV27; CDR3aa: CASSPRALQGYHGYTF
j_gene: TRBJ1-1; v_gene: TRBV29-1; CDR3aa: CSVDSWIGNTEAFF
j_gene: TRBJ1-1; v_gene: TRBV5-1; CDR3aa: CASSLGYGGSTEAFF
j_gene: TRBJ2-1; v_gene: TRBV12-3/TRBV12-4; CDR3aa: CASSLLQSYNEQFF
j_gene: TRBJ1-1; v_gene: TRBV7-2; CDR3aa: CASSFGRVSTEAFF
j_gene: TRBJ2-7; v_gene: TRBV10-3; CDR3aa: CAISESIGYEQYF
j_gene: TRBJ2-7; v_gene: TRBV7-3; CDR3aa: CASSSPTSGVAYEQYF